The rows below give T cell receptor beta chains drawn from one sample of a study of CD8+ T cells in alopecia areata. Some clones are missing from TCRdb's copy, which holds only in-frame ones; the method was immunoSEQ multiplex PCR. Among 90,000 to 120,000 clones, 84% were seen once, and the ten largest hold about 24%. Sequencing was performed on CD8+ T cells sorted from blood, taken at week 24, from a patient treated with tofacitinib. The receptors originated from a human donor with alopecia areata. CDR3s include the opening cysteine and the closing phenylalanine or tryptophan. The order of the fields is clone size, D gene, V gene, J gene, CDR3 protein, CDR3 DNA. A D gene is named only where the DNA matches it firmly. Where a row states a size, it is once, few, many or the class of an expanded clone; other rows omit it.

once	NA	TRBV5-1	TRBJ2-5	CASSLPKLALEYQETQYF	TGCGCCAGCAGCTTGCCCAAGCTCGCTCTGGAGTACCAAGAGACCCAGTACTTC
NA	NA	TRBV19	TRBJ1-5	CASSITGNQPQHF	TGTGCCAGTAGTATTACAGGGAATCAGCCCCAGCATTTT
NA	NA	TRBV4-1	TRBJ2-7	CASSQNSRVYEQYF	TGCGCCAGCAGCCAGAACAGCCGCGTTTACGAGCAGTACTTC
NA	TRBD1	TRBV27	TRBJ1-6	CASSEYDRGSYNSPLHF	TGTGCCAGCAGCGAATACGACAGGGGCTCCTATAATTCACCCCTCCACTTT
NA	NA	TRBV7-9	TRBJ1-6	CASSPPGTNYSPLHF	TGTGCCAGCAGCCCGCCCGGGACGAATTATTCACCCCTCCACTTT
NA	TRBD2	TRBV19	TRBJ2-5	CASGGLGNQETQYF	TGTGCCAGTGGGGGACTAGGCAACCAAGAGACCCAGTACTTC
few	TRBD2	TRBV7-9	TRBJ2-7	CASSLVPSGFYEQYF	TGTGCCAGCAGCTTAGTGCCTAGCGGGTTCTACGAGCAGTACTTC
NA	NA	TRBV4-3	TRBJ2-7	CASSQDRRYEQYF	TGCGCCAGCAGCCAAGATCGGAGATACGAGCAGTACTTC
NA	NA	TRBV7-9	TRBJ2-1	CASSFLSQRSNEQFF	TGTGCCAGCAGCTTCCTCAGCCAAAGGAGCAATGAGCAGTTCTTC
NA	NA	TRBV10-3	TRBJ2-5	CAISESVQRQETQYF	TGTGCCATCAGTGAGTCGGTACAGCGCCAAGAGACCCAGTACTTC
NA	NA	TRBV9	TRBJ1-2	CASSVAVSYGYTF	TGTGCCAGCAGCGTAGCGGTATCCTATGGCTACACCTTC